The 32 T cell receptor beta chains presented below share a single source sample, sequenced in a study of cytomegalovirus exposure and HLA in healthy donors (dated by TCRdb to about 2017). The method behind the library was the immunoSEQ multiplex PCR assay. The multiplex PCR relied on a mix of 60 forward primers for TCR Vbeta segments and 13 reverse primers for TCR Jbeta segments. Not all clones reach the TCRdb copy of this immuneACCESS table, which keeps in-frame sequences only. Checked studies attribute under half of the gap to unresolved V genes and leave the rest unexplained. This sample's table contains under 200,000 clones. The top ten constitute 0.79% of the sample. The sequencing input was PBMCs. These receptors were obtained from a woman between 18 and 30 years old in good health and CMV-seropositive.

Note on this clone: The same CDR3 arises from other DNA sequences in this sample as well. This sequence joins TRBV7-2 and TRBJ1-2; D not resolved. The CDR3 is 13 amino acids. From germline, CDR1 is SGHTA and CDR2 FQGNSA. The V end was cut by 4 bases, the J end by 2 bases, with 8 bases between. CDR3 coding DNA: TGTGCCAGCAGCTCGGGGATCAACTATGGCTACACCTTC. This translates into CASSSGINYGYTF.

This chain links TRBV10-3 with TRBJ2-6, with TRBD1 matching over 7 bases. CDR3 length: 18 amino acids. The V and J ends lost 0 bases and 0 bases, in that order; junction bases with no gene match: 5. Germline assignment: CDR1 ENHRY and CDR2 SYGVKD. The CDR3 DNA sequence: TGTGCCATCAGTGAGTCGACAGGGATGGGCTCTGGGGCCAACGTCCTGACTTTC. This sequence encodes CAISESTGMGSGANVLTF.

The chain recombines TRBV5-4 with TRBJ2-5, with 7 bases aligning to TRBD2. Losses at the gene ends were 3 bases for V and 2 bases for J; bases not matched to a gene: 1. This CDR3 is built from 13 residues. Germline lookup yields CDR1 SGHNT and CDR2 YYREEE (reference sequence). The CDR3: CASSSGLQETQYF. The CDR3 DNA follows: TGTGCCAGCAGCTCGGGACTACAAGAGACCCAGTACTTC.

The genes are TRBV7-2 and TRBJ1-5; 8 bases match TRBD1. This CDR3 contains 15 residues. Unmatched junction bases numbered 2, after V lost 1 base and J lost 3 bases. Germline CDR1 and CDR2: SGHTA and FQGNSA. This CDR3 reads CASSLGQGNNQPQHF. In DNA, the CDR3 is TGTGCCAGCAGCTTAGGACAGGGGAACAATCAGCCCCAGCATTTT.

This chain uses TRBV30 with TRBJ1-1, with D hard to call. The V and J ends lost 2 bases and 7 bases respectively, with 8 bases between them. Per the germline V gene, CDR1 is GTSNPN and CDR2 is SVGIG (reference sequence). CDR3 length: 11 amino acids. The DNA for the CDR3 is TGTGCCTGGAGTATTGAGGTTGAAGCTTTCTTT. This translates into CAWSIEVEAFF. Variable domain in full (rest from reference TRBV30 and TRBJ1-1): SQTIHQWPATLVQPVGSPLSLECTVEGTSNPNLYWYRQAAGRGLQLLFYSVGIGQISSEVPQNLSASRPQDRQFILSSKKLLLSDSGFYLCAWSIEVEAFFGQGTRLTVV.

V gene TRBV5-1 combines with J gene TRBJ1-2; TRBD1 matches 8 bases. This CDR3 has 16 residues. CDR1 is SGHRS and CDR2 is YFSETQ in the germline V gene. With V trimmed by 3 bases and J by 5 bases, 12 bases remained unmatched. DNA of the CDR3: TGCGCCAGCAGCTCGACCGGGACAGGACCGACATATGGCTACACCTTC. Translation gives CASSSTGTGPTYGYTF.

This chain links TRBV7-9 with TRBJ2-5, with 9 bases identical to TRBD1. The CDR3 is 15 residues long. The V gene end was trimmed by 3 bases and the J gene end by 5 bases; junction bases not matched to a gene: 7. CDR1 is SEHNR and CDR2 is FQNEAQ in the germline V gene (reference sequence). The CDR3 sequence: CASSFSGTGLETQYF. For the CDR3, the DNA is TGTGCCAGCAGCTTCTCCGGGACAGGGTTGGAGACCCAGTACTTC.

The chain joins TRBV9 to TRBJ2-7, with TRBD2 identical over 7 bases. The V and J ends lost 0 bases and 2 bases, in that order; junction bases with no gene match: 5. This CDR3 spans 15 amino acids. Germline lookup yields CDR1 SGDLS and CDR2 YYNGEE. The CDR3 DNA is TGTGCCAGCAGCGTAGAGCCAGCGGGGACCTACGAGCAGTACTTC. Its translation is CASSVEPAGTYEQYF.

The CDR3 is CASSQDRSGGARNEQFF. The DNA of the CDR3 is TGCGCCAGCAGCCAAGATAGAAGCGGGGGGGCAAGGAATGAGCAGTTCTTC. This rearrangement joins TRBV4-1 to TRBJ2-1; TRBD2 aligns across 10 bases. CDR1 and CDR2 (germline): MGHRA, YSYEKL. V shed 0 bases and J 7 bases; nucleotides not matched to a gene: 9. The CDR3 spans 17 residues.

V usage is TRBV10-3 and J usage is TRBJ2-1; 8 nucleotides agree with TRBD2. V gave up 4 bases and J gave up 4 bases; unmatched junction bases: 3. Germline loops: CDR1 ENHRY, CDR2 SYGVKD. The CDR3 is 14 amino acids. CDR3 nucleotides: TGTGCCATCAGTGGGACTAGCCCATACAATGAGCAGTTCTTC. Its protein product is CAISGTSPYNEQFF.

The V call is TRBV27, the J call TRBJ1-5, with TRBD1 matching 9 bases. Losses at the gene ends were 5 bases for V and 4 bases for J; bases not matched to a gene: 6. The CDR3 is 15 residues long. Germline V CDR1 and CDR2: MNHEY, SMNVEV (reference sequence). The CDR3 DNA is TGTGCCAGCAGTCCCGGGACAGGGTGGAATCAGCCCCAGCATTTT. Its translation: CASSPGTGWNQPQHF.

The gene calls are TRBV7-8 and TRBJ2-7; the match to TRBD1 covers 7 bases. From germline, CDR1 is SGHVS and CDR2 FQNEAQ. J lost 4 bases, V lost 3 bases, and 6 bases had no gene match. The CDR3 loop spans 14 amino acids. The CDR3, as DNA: TGTGCCAGCAGCTTCCGGACAGGTAGATACGAGCAGTACTTC. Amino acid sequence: CASSFRTGRYEQYF.

In DNA form, the CDR3 reads TGTGCCAGCAGTCTCAGTAGCGGGGGAAAGTACAATGAGCAGTTCTTC. This sequence encodes CASSLSSGGKYNEQFF. The chain carries TRBV6-4 and TRBJ2-1, with 9 bases lining up with TRBD2. J gave up 4 bases and V 5 bases, and 9 bases lay outside the gene matches. The germline CDR1 and CDR2 sequences are MRHNA and SNTAGT. This CDR3 spans 16 amino acids.

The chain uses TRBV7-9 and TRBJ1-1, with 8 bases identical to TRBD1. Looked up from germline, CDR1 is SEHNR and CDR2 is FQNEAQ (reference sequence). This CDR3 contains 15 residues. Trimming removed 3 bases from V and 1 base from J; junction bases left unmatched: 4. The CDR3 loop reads CASSFQGAGNTEAFF. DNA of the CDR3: TGTGCCAGCAGCTTCCAGGGGGCAGGGAACACTGAAGCTTTCTTT.

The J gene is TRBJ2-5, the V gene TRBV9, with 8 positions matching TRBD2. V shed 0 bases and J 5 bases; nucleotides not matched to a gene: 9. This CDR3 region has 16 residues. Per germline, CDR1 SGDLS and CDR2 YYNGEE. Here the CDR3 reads CASSVEIGAGGETQYF. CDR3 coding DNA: TGTGCCAGCAGCGTAGAGATCGGTGCGGGAGGTGAGACCCAGTACTTC.

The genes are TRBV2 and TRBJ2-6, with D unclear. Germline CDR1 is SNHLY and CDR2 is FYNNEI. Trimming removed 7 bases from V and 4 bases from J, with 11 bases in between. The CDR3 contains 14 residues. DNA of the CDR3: TGTGCCAGCACGCGGAACACCGGGGCCAACGTCCTGACTTTC. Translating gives CASTRNTGANVLTF. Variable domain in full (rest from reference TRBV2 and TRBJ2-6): EPEVTQTPSHQVTQMGQEVILRCVPISNHLYFYWYRQILGQKVEFLVSFYNNEISEKSEIFDDQFSVERPDGSNFTLKIRSTKLEDSAMYFCASTRNTGANVLTFGAGSRLTVL.

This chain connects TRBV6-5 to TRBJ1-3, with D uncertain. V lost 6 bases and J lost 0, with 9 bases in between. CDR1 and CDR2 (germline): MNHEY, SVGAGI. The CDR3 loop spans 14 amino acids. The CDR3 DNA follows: TGTGCCAGCAGCTCCAAGAGCTCTGGAAACACCATATATTTT. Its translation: CASSSKSSGNTIYF.

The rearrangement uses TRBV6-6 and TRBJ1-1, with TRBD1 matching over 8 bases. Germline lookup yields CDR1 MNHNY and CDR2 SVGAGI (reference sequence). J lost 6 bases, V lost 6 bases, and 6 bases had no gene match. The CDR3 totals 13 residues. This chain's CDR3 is CASSRDRGSEAFF. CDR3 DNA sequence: TGTGCCAGCAGCCGCGACAGGGGTTCTGAAGCTTTCTTT.

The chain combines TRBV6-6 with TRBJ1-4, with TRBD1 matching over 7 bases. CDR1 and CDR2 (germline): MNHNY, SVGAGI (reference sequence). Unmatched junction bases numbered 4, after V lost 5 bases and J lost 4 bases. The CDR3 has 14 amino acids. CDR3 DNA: TGTGCCAGCAGTACGGACAGGATTAATGAAAAACTGTTTTTT. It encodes CASSTDRINEKLFF.

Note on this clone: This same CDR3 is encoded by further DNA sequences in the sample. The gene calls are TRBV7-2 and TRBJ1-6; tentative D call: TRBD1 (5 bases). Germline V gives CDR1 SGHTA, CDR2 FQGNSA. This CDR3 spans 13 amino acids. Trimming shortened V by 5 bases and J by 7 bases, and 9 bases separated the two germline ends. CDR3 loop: CASSLRQNSPLHF. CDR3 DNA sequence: TGTGCCAGCAGCCTCAGACAGAATTCACCCCTCCACTTT.

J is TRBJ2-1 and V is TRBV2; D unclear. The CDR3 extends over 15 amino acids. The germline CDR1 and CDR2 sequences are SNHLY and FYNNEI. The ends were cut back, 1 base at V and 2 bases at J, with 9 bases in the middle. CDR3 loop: CASSEGRVPYNEQFF. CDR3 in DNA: TGTGCCAGCAGTGAAGGTCGGGTCCCCTACAATGAGCAGTTCTTC.

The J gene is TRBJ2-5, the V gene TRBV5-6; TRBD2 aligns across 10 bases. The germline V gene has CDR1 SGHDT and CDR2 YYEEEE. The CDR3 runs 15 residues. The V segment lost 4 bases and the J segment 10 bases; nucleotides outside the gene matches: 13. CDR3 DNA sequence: TGTGCCAGCAGCCCGTGGGAAGCGGGGGGGCCGAGCCAGTACTTC. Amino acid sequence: CASSPWEAGGPSQYF.

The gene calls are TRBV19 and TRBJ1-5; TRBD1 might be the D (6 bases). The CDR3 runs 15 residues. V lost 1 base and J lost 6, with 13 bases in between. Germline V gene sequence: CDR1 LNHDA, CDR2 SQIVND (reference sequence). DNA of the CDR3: TGTGCCAGTAGTATAGCCAGGGGTAGTGTTCAGCCCCAGCATTTT. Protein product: CASSIARGSVQPQHF.

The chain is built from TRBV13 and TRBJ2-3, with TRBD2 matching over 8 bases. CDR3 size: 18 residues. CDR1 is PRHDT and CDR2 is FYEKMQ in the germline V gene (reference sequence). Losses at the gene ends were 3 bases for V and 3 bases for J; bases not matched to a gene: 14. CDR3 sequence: CASSFLPGGSGRTDTQYF. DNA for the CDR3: TGTGCCAGCAGCTTCCTCCCCGGGGGGAGCGGGAGAACAGATACGCAGTATTTT.

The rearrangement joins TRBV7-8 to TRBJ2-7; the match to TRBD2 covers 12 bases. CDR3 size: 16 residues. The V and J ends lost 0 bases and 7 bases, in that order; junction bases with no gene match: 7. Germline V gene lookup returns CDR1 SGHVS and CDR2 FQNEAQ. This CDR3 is CASSLAASGGAGEQYF. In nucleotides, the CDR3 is TGTGCCAGCAGCTTAGCAGCTAGCGGGGGGGCGGGGGAGCAGTACTTC.

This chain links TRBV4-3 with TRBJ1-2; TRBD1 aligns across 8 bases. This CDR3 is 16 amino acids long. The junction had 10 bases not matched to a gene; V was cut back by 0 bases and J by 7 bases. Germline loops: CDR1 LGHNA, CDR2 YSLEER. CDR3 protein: CASSQEPGGEIGGYTF. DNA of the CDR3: TGCGCCAGCAGCCAAGAACCAGGGGGCGAAATAGGTGGCTACACCTTC.

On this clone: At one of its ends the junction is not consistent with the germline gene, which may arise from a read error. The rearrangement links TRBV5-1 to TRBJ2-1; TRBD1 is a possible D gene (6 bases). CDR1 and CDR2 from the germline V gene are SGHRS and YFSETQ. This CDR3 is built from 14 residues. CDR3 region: CASSPQTGTLFPVF. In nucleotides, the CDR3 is TGCGCCAGCAGCCCACAAACCGGGACACTCTTCCCCGTCTTC.

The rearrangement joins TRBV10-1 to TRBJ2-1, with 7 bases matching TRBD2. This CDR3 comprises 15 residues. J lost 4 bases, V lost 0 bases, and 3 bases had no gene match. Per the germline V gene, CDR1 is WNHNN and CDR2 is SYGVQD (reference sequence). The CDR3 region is CASSESVGGYNEQFF. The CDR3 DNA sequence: TGCGCCAGCAGTGAGTCGGTGGGAGGGTACAATGAGCAGTTCTTC.

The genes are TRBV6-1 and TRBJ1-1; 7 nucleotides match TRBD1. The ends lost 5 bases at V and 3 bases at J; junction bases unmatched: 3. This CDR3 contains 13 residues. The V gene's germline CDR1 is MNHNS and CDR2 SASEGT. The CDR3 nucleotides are TGTGCCAGCAGTTCCAGGGGGGACACTGAAGCTTTCTTT. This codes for CASSSRGDTEAFF.

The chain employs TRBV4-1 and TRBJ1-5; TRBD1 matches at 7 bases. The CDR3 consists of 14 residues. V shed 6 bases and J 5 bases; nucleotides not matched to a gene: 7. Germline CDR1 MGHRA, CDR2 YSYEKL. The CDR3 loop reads CASSLQGSDQPQHF. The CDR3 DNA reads TGCGCCAGCAGTTTACAGGGGAGTGATCAGCCCCAGCATTTT.

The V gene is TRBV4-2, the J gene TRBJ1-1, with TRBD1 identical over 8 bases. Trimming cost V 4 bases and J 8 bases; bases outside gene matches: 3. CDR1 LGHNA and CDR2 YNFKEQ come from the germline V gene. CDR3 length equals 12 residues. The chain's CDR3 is CASSLGTGEAFF. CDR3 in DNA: TGTGCCAGCAGCCTAGGGACAGGCGAAGCTTTCTTT.

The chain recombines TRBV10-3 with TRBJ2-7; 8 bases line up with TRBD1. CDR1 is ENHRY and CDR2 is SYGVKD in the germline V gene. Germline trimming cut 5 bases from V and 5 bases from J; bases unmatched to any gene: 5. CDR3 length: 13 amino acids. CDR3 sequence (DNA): TGTGCCATCAGTTGGACAGGGATGGACGAGCAGTACTTC. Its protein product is CAISWTGMDEQYF.